The 29 T cell receptor beta chains below come from one sample, sequenced in a study of shared clonotypes between healthy human individuals. Generated by immunoSEQ multiplex PCR, the TCRdb table keeps only in-frame clones and is missing some. The table records roughly 2,500,000 clones, under 95% of them present only once. Source material: naive CD4+ T cells from PBMCs. Subset given: CD45RA+ positively selected. The receptors originated from a man between 18 and 35 years old in good health. Some clones in this sample may be carry-over from other donors' samples.

This clone is a singleton in its sample. The rearrangement uses TRBV6-4 and TRBJ2-7; TRBD1 matches 9 bases. This CDR3 spans 14 amino acids. V lost 7 bases and J lost 6; bases outside the gene matches: 10. The germline CDR1 and CDR2 sequences are MRHNA and SNTAGT. Here the CDR3 DNA reads TGTGCCAGCACTGGACAGGGGCTTTTACGCGAGCAGTACTTC. Translated, it gives CASTGQGLLREQYF.

This clone was observed once. The chain is built from TRBV28 and TRBJ2-2; 9 bases line up with TRBD1. CDR3 length: 12 residues. The germline CDR1 and CDR2 sequences are MDHEN and SYDVKM. The CDR3 is CRTGGRAGELFF. In nucleotides, the CDR3 is TGTCGTACAGGGGGCAGGGCCGGGGAGCTGTTTTTT. Looking up the rest from reference TRBV28 and TRBJ2-2 gives the full variable domain: DVKVTQSSRYLVKRTGEKVFLECVQDMDHENMFWYRQDPGLGLRLIYFSYDVKMKEKGDIPEGYSVSREKKERFSLILESASTNQTSMYLCRTGGRAGELFFGEGSRLTVL.

This clone was detected once. The chain joins TRBV7-6 to TRBJ1-1; D might be TRBD1 (5 bases). V was trimmed by 5 bases and J by 0 bases, leaving 10 bases between them. This CDR3 is built from 14 residues. Germline CDR1 is SGHVS and CDR2 is FNYEAQ. The CDR3 here is CASSPGTVNTEAFF. CDR3 DNA: TGTGCCAGCAGCCCTGGGACGGTGAACACTGAAGCTTTCTTT.

This clone showed up just once. Additional DNA sequences in this sample encode the identical CDR3. This rearrangement joins TRBV28 to TRBJ2-2; D call uncertain. The CDR3 is 11 residues long. Trimming removed 5 bases at V and 5 bases at J, with 3 bases between. Germline assignment: CDR1 MDHEN and CDR2 SYDVKM. DNA for the CDR3: TGTGCCAGCAGTCTAACCGGGGAGCTGTTTTTT. Residues: CASSLTGELFF.

Comments on this clone: Other DNA sequences in this specimen translate into the identical CDR3. J is TRBJ2-3 and V is TRBV7-9, with D unclear. The V gene lost 1 base and the J gene lost 0 bases, with 5 bases spanning the gap. The V gene's germline CDR1 is SEHNR and CDR2 FQNEAQ (reference sequence). The CDR3 extends over 14 amino acids. The CDR3: CASSLDRSTDTQYF. The DNA for the CDR3 is TGTGCCAGCAGCTTAGACAGAAGCACAGATACGCAGTATTTT. Looking up the rest from reference TRBV7-9 and TRBJ2-3 gives the full variable domain: DTGVSQNPRHKITKRGQNVTFRCDPISEHNRLYWYRQTLGQGPEFLTYFQNEAQLEKSRLLSDRFSAERPKGSFSTLEIQRTEQGDSAMYLCASSLDRSTDTQYFGPGTRLTVL.

The chain combines TRBV6-9 with TRBJ1-5; perhaps TRBD1 as D (6 bases). Germline V gene data show CDR1 as MNHGY and CDR2 as SVAAGI. Trimming removed 6 bases from V and 5 bases from J, with 17 bases in between. The CDR3 sequence is 15 residues long. The CDR3 bases are TGTGCCAGCAGCTCCCGGACAGTAGGCGATCAGCCCCAGCATTTT. Translation: CASSSRTVGDQPQHF.

The chain is built from TRBV15 and TRBJ2-5; 7 nucleotides agree with TRBD2. CDR3 length equals 17 residues. Germline V CDR1 and CDR2: LNHNV, YYDKDF (reference sequence). Trimming cost V 8 bases and J 5 bases; bases outside gene matches: 20. CDR3 DNA: TGTGCCACCTCTTCCCCGTTGCGGGAGTATAGTGGCGAGACCCAGTACTTC. Encoded protein: CATSSPLREYSGETQYF.

The V call is TRBV6-1, the J call TRBJ2-2; 8 bases fit TRBD2. V lost 6 bases and J lost 7; bases outside the gene matches: 13. The CDR3 runs 16 residues. Per germline, CDR1 MNHNS and CDR2 SASEGT. The CDR3 DNA reads TGTGCCAGCAGGGAATCCGCGGGAGGAGGTGGCGGGGAGCTGTTTTTT. As protein: CASRESAGGGGGELFF.

Only a few counts were recorded for this clone. V gene TRBV19 combines with J gene TRBJ1-5; weak D call: TRBD1 (5 bases). The CDR3 spans 14 residues. V lost 8 bases, J lost 3 bases, and 14 bases lay in between. Germline CDR1 and CDR2: LNHDA and SQIVND (reference sequence). The CDR3 DNA reads as TGTGCCAGTGGGGGGAGATGGTACAATCAGCCCCAGCATTTT. Protein product: CASGGRWYNQPQHF.

The chain combines TRBV5-1 with TRBJ2-1; no reliable D call. Trimming removed 0 bases at V and 12 bases at J, with 10 bases between. Germline CDR1 reads SGHRS; CDR2 reads YFSETQ. The CDR3 has 12 amino acids. The CDR3 DNA follows: TGCGCCAGCAGCTTGGATTTCCCGATGCAGTTCTTC. Protein: CASSLDFPMQFF.

This clone is a singleton in its sample. This chain uses TRBV6-4 with TRBJ2-1; a possible D gene is TRBD1 (6 bases). Germline assignment: CDR1 MRHNA and CDR2 SNTAGT. Trimming pared 2 bases from V and 6 bases from J, leaving 14 bases between. This CDR3 is 15 amino acids long. CDR3 loop: CASSDAKGVGNEQFF. The DNA of the CDR3 is TGTGCCAGCAGTGACGCCAAGGGGGTCGGCAATGAGCAGTTCTTC.

The table lists this clone with a count of one. V gene TRBV5-5 combines with J gene TRBJ2-2, with 8 positions matching TRBD1. The CDR3 has 16 residues. The J segment lost 6 bases and the V segment lost 4 bases, leaving 11 bases of the junction unmatched. The germline V gene encodes CDR1 SGHKS and CDR2 YYEKEE (reference sequence). DNA for the CDR3: TGTGCCAGCAGCCAGGCCGGGACAGGAGGCCCCGGGGAGCTGTTTTTT. Protein sequence: CASSQAGTGGPGELFF.

This clone was detected once. The V gene is TRBV6-1, the J gene TRBJ1-2, with 10 bases that match TRBD1. The CDR3 has 17 amino acids. Trimming removed 3 bases from V and 4 bases from J; junction bases left unmatched: 11. Germline V lookup: CDR1 MNHNS, CDR2 SASEGT. The CDR3 coding sequence is TGTGCCAGCAGTGATCCCCCGGGACAGGGGTTTGGCTATGGCTACACCTTC. Translation: CASSDPPGQGFGYGYTF.

V usage is TRBV18 and J usage is TRBJ2-5, with 8 bases identical to TRBD1. The V gene end was trimmed by 3 bases and the J gene end by 2 bases; junction bases not matched to a gene: 8. The CDR3 is made up of 16 amino acids. CDR1 KGHSH and CDR2 LQKENI come from the germline V gene. CDR3 amino acids: CASSPRARQGQETQYF. As DNA, the CDR3 is TGTGCCAGCTCACCCCGGGCAAGACAGGGGCAAGAGACCCAGTACTTC.

This chain joins TRBV5-8 and TRBJ1-5, with no clear D. CDR1 is SGHTS and CDR2 is YDEGEE in the germline V gene. This CDR3 has 17 residues. V was pared by 0 bases and J by 0 bases, with 13 bases between. The CDR3 DNA sequence: TGTGCCAGCAGCTTGGGGGCACTCCAAAATAGCAATCAGCCCCAGCATTTT. Its translation: CASSLGALQNSNQPQHF.

This chain uses TRBV29-1 with TRBJ2-7; 7 bases map to TRBD2. Germline trimming cut 4 bases from V and 4 bases from J; bases unmatched to any gene: 4. CDR1 is SQVTM, CDR2 ANQGSEA, per germline. CDR3 length: 12 amino acids. CDR3 sequence (DNA): TGCAGCGTTGGACTAGCTCGGTACGAGCAGTACTTC. Amino acids: CSVGLARYEQYF.

The rearrangement joins TRBV6-6 to TRBJ1-1; 8 positions agree with TRBD1. Losses at the gene ends were 3 bases for V and 8 bases for J; bases not matched to a gene: 5. CDR1 is MNHNY, CDR2 SVGAGI, per germline (reference sequence). This CDR3 has 13 residues. This CDR3 is CASSYGGQAEAFF. Written as DNA, the CDR3 is TGTGCCAGCAGTTATGGGGGACAGGCCGAAGCTTTCTTT.

The V gene is TRBV19, the J gene TRBJ2-7, with 9 positions matching TRBD1. J lost 4 bases, V lost 6 bases, and 7 bases had no gene match. Germline-derived CDR1 and CDR2 are LNHDA and SQIVND (reference sequence). The CDR3 runs to 14 residues. This CDR3 reads CASRDPGQGYEQYF. The CDR3 DNA is TGTGCCAGTAGGGACCCGGGACAGGGTTACGAGCAGTACTTC.

This sequence joins TRBV27 and TRBJ2-1, with TRBD2 identical over 10 bases. Trimming cost V 4 bases and J 4 bases; bases outside gene matches: 7. The CDR3 loop spans 16 amino acids. The V gene's germline CDR1 is MNHEY and CDR2 SMNVEV (reference sequence). CDR3 protein: CASSYAGTSVYNEQFF. CDR3 DNA: TGTGCCAGCAGTTACGCCGGGACTAGCGTTTACAATGAGCAGTTCTTC.

J is TRBJ2-7 and V is TRBV6-1; tentatively, D is TRBD1 (6 bases). Trimming cost V 4 bases and J 10 bases, with 20 bases left between them. The CDR3 covers 14 residues. Germline V gene sequence: CDR1 MNHNS, CDR2 SASEGT. The CDR3 DNA reads TGTGCCAGCAGTGCCTACCAGTCACAGGGAATCCAGTACTTC. It specifies CASSAYQSQGIQYF.

This chain links TRBV4-1 with TRBJ1-1; TRBD1 agrees at 7 bases. The ends lost 3 bases at V and 1 base at J; junction bases unmatched: 11. The CDR3 loop spans 17 amino acids. Germline V gives CDR1 MGHRA, CDR2 YSYEKL. CDR3: CASSHVAKGQRNTEAFF. As DNA, the CDR3 is TGCGCCAGCAGCCATGTCGCAAAGGGACAGAGGAACACTGAAGCTTTCTTT.

The rearrangement uses TRBV15 and TRBJ2-1; TRBD2 matches at 10 bases. Trimming cost V 1 base and J 3 bases; bases outside gene matches: 12. The V gene's germline CDR1 is LNHNV and CDR2 YYDKDF (reference sequence). The CDR3 runs to 19 residues. CDR3 nucleotides: TGTGCCACCAGCAGAGCCTTTGGGCTAGCGGGAGAGGACTACAATGAGCAGTTCTTC. As protein: CATSRAFGLAGEDYNEQFF.

This sequence joins TRBV18 and TRBJ2-7; TRBD1 aligns across 11 bases. The germline gives CDR1 KGHSH, CDR2 LQKENI. This CDR3 region has 15 residues. Trimming took 4 bases from V and 1 from J; bases not matched to a gene: 3. The CDR3 DNA is TGTGCCAGCTCACAGGGACAGGGGGTTTCCTACGAGCAGTACTTC. It encodes CASSQGQGVSYEQYF. Combining the CDR3 with reference TRBV18 and TRBJ2-7 gives the whole variable domain NAGVMQNPRHLVRRRGQEARLRCSPMKGHSHVYWYRQLPEEGLKFMVYLQKENIIDESGMPKERFSAEFPKEGPSILRIQQVVRGDSAAYFCASSQGQGVSYEQYFGPGTRLTVT.

V and J are TRBV7-9 and TRBJ1-1; D remains ambiguous. The germline V gene encodes CDR1 SEHNR and CDR2 FQNEAQ (reference sequence). The CDR3 totals 16 residues. V lost 1 base to trimming and J lost 1 base, with 13 bases between them. DNA for the CDR3: TGTGCCAGCAGCTTAGGGGCTGGCAGCGGGAACACTGAAGCTTTCTTT. Residues: CASSLGAGSGNTEAFF.

The gene calls are TRBV5-1 and TRBJ2-5; 9 bases are shared with TRBD2. V shed 4 bases, J shed 5 bases, and the junction held 6 bases outside the gene matches. Looked up from germline, CDR1 is SGHRS and CDR2 is YFSETQ. This CDR3 has 14 amino acids. CDR3 amino acids: CASSATLAGETQYF. Written as DNA, the CDR3 is TGCGCCAGCAGCGCTACACTAGCGGGTGAGACCCAGTACTTC.

V gene TRBV28 combines with J gene TRBJ1-5; TRBD1 might be the D (5 bases). The CDR3 sequence is 17 residues long. V lost 2 bases, J lost 9 bases, and 23 bases lay in between. Germline V CDR1 and CDR2: MDHEN, SYDVKM. The CDR3 region is CASSLGSGQQLNTPQHF. CDR3 nucleotides: TGTGCCAGCAGTTTAGGCTCCGGACAACAACTAAATACGCCCCAGCATTTT.

This chain links TRBV28 with TRBJ1-1; no definite D call. The CDR3 totals 16 residues. V gave up 6 bases and J gave up 0 bases, with 17 bases separating them. Germline V gene sequence: CDR1 MDHEN, CDR2 SYDVKM. CDR3 region: CASSIRAVIVNTEAFF. The CDR3 region has the DNA TGTGCCAGCAGCATCCGGGCCGTTATCGTGAACACTGAAGCTTTCTTT.

The V and J genes are TRBV5-4 and TRBJ2-5; D could derive from TRBD1 or TRBD2 (5 bases each). Per germline, CDR1 SGHNT and CDR2 YYREEE (reference sequence). The length of the CDR3 is 18 residues. Between the trimmed V and J ends, which lost 3 bases and 5 bases, there was a span of 26 bases. CDR3 in amino acids: CASSWGLIRDPEAETQYF. The CDR3, as DNA: TGTGCCAGCAGCTGGGGATTAATCCGGGACCCAGAGGCGGAGACCCAGTACTTC.

V and J are TRBV7-2 and TRBJ1-3, with D perhaps TRBD1 (5 bases). Germline values: CDR1 SGHTA, CDR2 FQGNSA. The CDR3 is made up of 15 amino acids. The germline V and J ends were trimmed by 1 base and 2 bases, with 9 bases remaining between them. The DNA of the CDR3 is TGTGCCAGCAGCTTAGTCCCGGGGGCTGGAAACACCATATATTTT. Translating gives CASSLVPGAGNTIYF. The complete variable domain, with remaining parts taken from reference TRBV7-2 and TRBJ1-3, reads GAGVSQSPSNKVTEKGKDVELRCDPISGHTALYWYRQSLGQGLEFLIYFQGNSAPDKSGLPSDRFSAERTGGSVSTLTIQRTQQEDSAVYLCASSLVPGAGNTIYFGEGSWLTVV.